Listed below are T cell receptor beta chains from one sample, sequenced in a study of T-cell reconstitution after alpha-beta-depleted transplantation in children. One entry per CDR3 protein results from TCRdb running MiXCR on the PCR reads. The top ten clones hold over 2% of a sample with 500,000 to 750,000 distinct CDR3 sequences, under 15% of them seen once. The material sequenced was PBMCs, mostly from graft donor cells, taken 360 days after TCRalphabeta/CD19-depleted stem cell transplant. The receptor set was obtained from a male patient under 18 who had a stem cell transplant for acute myeloid leukemia, so the T cells may come from the graft donor. Each CDR3 is given with its conserved first and last residue. A D gene is named only where the DNA matches it firmly. Expanded clones are given a class, and other clones once, few, many or no size at all.

V gene	J gene	D gene	CDR3 length	clone size	CDR3 protein	CDR3 DNA
TRBV12-5	TRBJ2-7	.	13	few	CASGLVIGGEQYF	TGTGCTAGTGGTTTGGTAATTGGGGGAGAGCAGTACTTC
TRBV20-1	TRBJ2-5	.	12	many	CSASKLDETQYF	TGCAGTGCTAGTAAGCTAGACGAGACCCAGTACTTC
TRBV27	TRBJ2-3	.	15	.	CASSFGVAGTDTQYF	TGTGCCAGCAGTTTCGGAGTAGCGGGCACAGATACGCAGTATTTT
TRBV7-2	TRBJ2-2	.	15	few	CASSSLWMNNGELFF	TGTGCCAGCAGCTCCCTCTGGATGAATAACGGGGAGCTGTTTTTT
TRBV5-1	TRBJ2-1	.	14	many	CASSLRSSYNEQFF	TGCGCCAGCAGCTTACGGAGCTCCTACAATGAGCAGTTCTTC
TRBV3-1	TRBJ2-5	.	16	.	CASIPKETDARETQYF	TGTGCCAGCATCCCCAAGGAGACTGACGCCCGGGAGACCCAGTACTTC
TRBV28	TRBJ2-1	TRBD2	16	many	CASSPGLGLRLNEQFF	TGTGCCAGCAGTCCGGGACTAGGTCTACGACTCAATGAGCAGTTCTTC
TRBV24-1	TRBJ1-5	TRBD1	17	many	CATSDTRQGGGNQPQHF	TGTGCCACCAGTGATACCCGACAGGGCGGGGGCAATCAGCCCCAGCATTTT
TRBV28	TRBJ2-7	.	14	many	CASSLAKGINEQYF	TGTGCCAGCAGTTTAGCGAAAGGGATCAACGAGCAGTACTTC
TRBV7-9	TRBJ2-1	TRBD2	16	.	CATSSAGTSFAHEQFF	TGTGCCACCAGCTCCGCCGGGACTAGTTTCGCCCATGAGCAGTTCTTC
TRBV7-2	TRBJ2-7	.	14	few	CASSLVNSLGEQYF	TGTGCCAGCAGCTTAGTTAACTCTCTGGGGGAGCAGTACTTC
TRBV30	TRBJ1-2	TRBD1	15	few	CAWSEPGQGNYGYTF	TGTGCCTGGAGTGAGCCGGGACAGGGGAACTATGGCTACACCTTC
TRBV9	TRBJ2-1	TRBD2	17	many	CASSMTSGRTRYNEQFF	TGTGCCAGCAGCATGACTAGCGGGAGAACTAGATACAATGAGCAGTTCTTC
TRBV7-9	TRBJ2-7	.	14	few	CASSQRRVAGEQYF	TGTGCCAGCAGCCAGAGACGAGTGGCGGGCGAGCAGTACTTC